What follows is one T cell receptor beta chain and its context. The data originate from a study of blood T cell repertoires in COVID-19. In the study overall: Sample material is recorded as cDNA or gDNA derived from T cells, B-cell-depleted T cells, or PBMCs.

Method: immunoSEQ multiplex PCR; TCRdb's copy keeps in-frame clones and lacks some. The sample lists under 150,000 clones, roughly 79% seen once, with more than 10% in the top ten. CDR1 is LNHDA, CDR2 SQIVND, per germline (reference sequence). The CDR3 consists of 17 residues. V was clipped by 4 bases and J by 4 bases, with 20 bases between them. The TCR sequence derives from a human donor in a cohort sampled during active COVID-19. Material for sequencing was peripheral blood. The chain has TRBV19 and TRBJ2-1, with D tentatively TRBD2 (5 bases). The CDR3 sequence: CASSTPYSGKEYNEQFF. DNA of the CDR3: TGTGCCAGTAGTACTCCCTACTCGGGGAAGGAGTACAATGAGCAGTTCTTC.